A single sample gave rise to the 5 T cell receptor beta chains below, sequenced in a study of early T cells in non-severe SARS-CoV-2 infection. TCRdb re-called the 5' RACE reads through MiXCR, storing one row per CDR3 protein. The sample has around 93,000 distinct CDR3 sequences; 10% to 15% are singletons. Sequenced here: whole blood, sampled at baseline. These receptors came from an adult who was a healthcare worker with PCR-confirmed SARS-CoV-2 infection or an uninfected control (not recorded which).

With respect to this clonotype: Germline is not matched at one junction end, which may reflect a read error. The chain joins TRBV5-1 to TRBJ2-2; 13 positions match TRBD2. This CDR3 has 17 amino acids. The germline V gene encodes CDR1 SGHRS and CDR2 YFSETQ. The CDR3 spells CANSLRTSGSTTGELFF. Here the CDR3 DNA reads TGCGCCAACAGCCTGCGGACTAGCGGGAGTACGACCGGGGAGCTGTTTTTT.

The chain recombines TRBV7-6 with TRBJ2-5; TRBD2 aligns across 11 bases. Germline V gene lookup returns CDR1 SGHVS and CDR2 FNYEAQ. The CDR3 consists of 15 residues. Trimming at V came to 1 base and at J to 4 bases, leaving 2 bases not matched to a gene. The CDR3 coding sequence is TGTGCCAGCAGCTTAGTAGCGGGAGGGTTAGAGACCCAGTACTTC. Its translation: CASSLVAGGLETQYF.

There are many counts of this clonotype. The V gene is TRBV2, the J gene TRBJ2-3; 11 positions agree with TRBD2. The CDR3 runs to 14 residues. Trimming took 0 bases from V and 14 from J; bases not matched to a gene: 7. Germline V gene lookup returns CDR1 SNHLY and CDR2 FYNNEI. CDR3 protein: CASSEALAGGQRYF. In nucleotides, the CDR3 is TGTGCCAGCAGTGAAGCATTAGCGGGAGGGCAACGGTATTTT.

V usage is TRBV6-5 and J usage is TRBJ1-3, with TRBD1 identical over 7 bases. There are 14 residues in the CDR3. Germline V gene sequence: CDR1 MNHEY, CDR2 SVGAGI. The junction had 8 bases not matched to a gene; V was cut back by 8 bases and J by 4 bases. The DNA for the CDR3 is TGTGCCAGCGGAAAATCAGGGGGAGGAAACACCATATATTTT. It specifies CASGKSGGGNTIYF.

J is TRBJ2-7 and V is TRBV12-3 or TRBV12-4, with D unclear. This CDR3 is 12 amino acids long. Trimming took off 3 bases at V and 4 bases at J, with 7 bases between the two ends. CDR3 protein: CASSFLGYEQYF. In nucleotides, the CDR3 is TGTGCCAGCAGTTTTTTAGGTTACGAGCAGTACTTC.